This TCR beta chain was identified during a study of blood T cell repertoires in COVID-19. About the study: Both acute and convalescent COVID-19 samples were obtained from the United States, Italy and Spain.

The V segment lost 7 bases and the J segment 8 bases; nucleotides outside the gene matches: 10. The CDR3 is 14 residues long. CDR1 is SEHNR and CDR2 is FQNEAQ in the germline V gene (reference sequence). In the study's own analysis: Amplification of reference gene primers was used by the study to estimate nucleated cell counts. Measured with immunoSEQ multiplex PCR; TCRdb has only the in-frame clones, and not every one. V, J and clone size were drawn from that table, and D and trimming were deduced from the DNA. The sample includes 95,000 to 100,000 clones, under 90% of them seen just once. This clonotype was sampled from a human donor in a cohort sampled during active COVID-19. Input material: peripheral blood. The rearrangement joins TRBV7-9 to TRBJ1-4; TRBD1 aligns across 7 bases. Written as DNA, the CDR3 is TGTGCCAGCAACCTAGGGACAGTACAGGAAAAACTGTTTTTT. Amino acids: CASNLGTVQEKLFF.